These 3 T cell receptor beta chains were all obtained from the same sample, sequenced in a study of somatic mutations in cytotoxic T cells in rheumatoid arthritis. Only in-frame clones appear in the TCRdb table, and some are missing; sequencing was by immunoSEQ multiplex PCR. Found here are about 26,000 clones, about 81% of them singletons; the top ten hold about 5.2%. Sequenced: CD8+ T cells sorted from blood. Receptors were obtained from a man in his fifties or sixties in good health.

This clone was seen only once. The chain uses TRBV7-6 and TRBJ2-2, with TRBD2 matching 11 bases. This CDR3 is 18 amino acids long. The V gene end was trimmed by 5 bases and the J gene end by 3 bases; junction bases not matched to a gene: 11. The V gene's germline CDR1 is SGHVS and CDR2 FNYEAQ. CDR3 residues: CASSPIVLAGVDTGELFF. DNA of the CDR3: TGTGCCAGCAGCCCAATAGTACTAGCGGGAGTCGACACCGGGGAGCTGTTTTTT.

This clone turned up a few times. The rearrangement uses TRBV7-2 and TRBJ2-7; 8 bases align to TRBD2. The CDR3 has 14 amino acids. The V gene's germline CDR1 is SGHTA and CDR2 FQGNSA. The junction had 2 bases not matched to a gene; V was cut back by 0 bases and J by 4 bases. The CDR3 DNA follows: TGTGCCAGCAGCTTAGCTAGCGGGACATACGAGCAGTACTTC. Residues: CASSLASGTYEQYF.

This sequence joins TRBV9 and TRBJ1-4; a weak D match, TRBD1 (5 bases). The germline V gene has CDR1 SGDLS and CDR2 YYNGEE. V lost 0 bases, J lost 7 bases, and 13 bases lay in between. This CDR3 contains 15 residues. CDR3 nucleotide sequence: TGTGCCAGCAGCGTAGGAGGGGCGCACGGTGAAAAACTGTTTTTT. Protein: CASSVGGAHGEKLFF.